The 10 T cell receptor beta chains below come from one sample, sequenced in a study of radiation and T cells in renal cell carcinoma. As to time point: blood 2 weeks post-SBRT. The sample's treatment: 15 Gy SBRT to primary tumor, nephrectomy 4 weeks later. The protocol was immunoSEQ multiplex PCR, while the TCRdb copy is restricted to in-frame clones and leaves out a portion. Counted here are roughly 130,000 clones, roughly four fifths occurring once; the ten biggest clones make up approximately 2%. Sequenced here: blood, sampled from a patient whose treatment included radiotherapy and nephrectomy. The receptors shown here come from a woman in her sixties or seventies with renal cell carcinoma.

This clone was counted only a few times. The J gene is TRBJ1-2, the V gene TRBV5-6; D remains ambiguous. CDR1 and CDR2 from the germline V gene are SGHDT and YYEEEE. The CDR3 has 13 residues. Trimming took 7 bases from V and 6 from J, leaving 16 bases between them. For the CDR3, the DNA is TGTGCCAGCGCCCCGGGGTCGGCGCATGGCTACACCTTC. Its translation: CASAPGSAHGYTF.

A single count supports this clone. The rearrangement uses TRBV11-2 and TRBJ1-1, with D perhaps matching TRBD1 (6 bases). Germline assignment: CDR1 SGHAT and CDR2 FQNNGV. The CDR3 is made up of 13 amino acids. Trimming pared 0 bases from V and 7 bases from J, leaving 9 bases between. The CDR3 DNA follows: TGTGCCAGCAGCTTAGACCGCAGGGGTGAAGCTTTCTTT. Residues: CASSLDRRGEAFF.

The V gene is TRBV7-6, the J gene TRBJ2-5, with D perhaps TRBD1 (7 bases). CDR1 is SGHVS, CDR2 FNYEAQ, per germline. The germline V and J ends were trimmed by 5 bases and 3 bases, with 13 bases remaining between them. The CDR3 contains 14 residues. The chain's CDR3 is CASSRSGGKETQYF. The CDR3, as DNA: TGTGCCAGCAGCCGCTCAGGGGGGAAAGAGACCCAGTACTTC.

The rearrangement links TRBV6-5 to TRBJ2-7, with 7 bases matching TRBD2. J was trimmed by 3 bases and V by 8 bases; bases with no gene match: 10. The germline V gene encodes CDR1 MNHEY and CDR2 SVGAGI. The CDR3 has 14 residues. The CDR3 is CASARGDRHYEQYF. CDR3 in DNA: TGTGCCAGCGCCCGGGGGGATAGACACTACGAGCAGTACTTC.

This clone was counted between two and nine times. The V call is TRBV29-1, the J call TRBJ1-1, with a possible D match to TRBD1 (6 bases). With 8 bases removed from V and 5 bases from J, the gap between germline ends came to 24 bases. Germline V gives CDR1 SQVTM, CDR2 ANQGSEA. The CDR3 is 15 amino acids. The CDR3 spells CSFAGTPKMWTEAFF. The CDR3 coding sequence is TGCAGCTTCGCTGGGACACCGAAGATGTGGACTGAAGCTTTCTTT.

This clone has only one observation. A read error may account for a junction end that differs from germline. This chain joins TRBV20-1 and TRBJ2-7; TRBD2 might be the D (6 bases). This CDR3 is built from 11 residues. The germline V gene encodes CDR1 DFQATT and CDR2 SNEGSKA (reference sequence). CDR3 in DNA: TGCAGTGCTAGAGGCGGAGGGAAAGAGACCTTC. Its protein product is CSARGGGKETF.

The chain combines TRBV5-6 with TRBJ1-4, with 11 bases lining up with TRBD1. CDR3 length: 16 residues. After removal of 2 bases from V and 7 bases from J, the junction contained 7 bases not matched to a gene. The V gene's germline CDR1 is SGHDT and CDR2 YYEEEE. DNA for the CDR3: TGTGCCAGCAGCTTCTGGACAGGGGGCTCTGGTGAAAAACTGTTTTTT. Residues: CASSFWTGGSGEKLFF.

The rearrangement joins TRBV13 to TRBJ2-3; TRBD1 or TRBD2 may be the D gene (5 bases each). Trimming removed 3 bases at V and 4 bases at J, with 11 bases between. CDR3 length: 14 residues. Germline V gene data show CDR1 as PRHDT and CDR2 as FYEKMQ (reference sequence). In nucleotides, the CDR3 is TGTGCCAGCAGCTTGGGACCCCGTGCAGATACGCAGTATTTT. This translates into CASSLGPRADTQYF.

The CDR3 DNA reads TGTGCCAGCCGAGGGCCTGGTCCCACTGAAGCTTTCTTT. Protein sequence: CASRGPGPTEAFF. V usage is TRBV19 and J usage is TRBJ1-1; no clear D gene. The ends were cut back, 9 bases at V and 4 bases at J, with 15 bases in the middle. This CDR3 is built from 13 residues. The germline V gene has CDR1 LNHDA and CDR2 SQIVND (reference sequence). Supplemented by reference TRBV19 and TRBJ1-1, the full variable domain reads DGGITQSPKYLFRKEGQNVTLSCEQNLNHDAMYWYRQDPGQGLRLIYYSQIVNDFQKGDIAEGYSVSREKKESFPLTVTSAQKNPTAFYLCASRGPGPTEAFFGQGTRLTVV.

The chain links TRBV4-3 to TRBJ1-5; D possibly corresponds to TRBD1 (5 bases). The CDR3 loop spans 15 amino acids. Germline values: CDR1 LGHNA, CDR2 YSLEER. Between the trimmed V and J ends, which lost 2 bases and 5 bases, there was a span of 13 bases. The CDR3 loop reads CASSQQGIGYQPQHF. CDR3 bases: TGCGCCAGCAGCCAACAGGGCATAGGTTATCAGCCCCAGCATTTT.